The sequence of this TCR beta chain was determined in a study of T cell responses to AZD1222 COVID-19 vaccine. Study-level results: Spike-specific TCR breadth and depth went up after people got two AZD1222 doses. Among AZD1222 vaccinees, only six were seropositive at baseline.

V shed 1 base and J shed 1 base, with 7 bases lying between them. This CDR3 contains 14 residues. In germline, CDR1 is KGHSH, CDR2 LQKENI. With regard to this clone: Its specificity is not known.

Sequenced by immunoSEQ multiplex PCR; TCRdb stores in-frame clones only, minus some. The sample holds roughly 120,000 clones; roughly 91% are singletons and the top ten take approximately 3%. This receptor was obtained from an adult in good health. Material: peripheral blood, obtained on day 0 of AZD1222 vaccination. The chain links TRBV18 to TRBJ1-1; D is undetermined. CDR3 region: CASSPRSRNTEAFF. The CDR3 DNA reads TGTGCCAGCTCACCACGAAGCAGGAACACTGAAGCTTTCTTT.